This T cell receptor beta chain is drawn from a study of blood T cells in healthy people across ages. The CDR3 consists of 15 residues. Trimming removed 0 bases at V and 7 bases at J, with 13 bases between. CDR1 and CDR2 (germline): SGHAT, FQNNGV. A second PCR of 7 to 11 cycles used a sample-barcoded 5' primer and a J-beta primer mix. TCRdb fed the 5' RACE reads into MiXCR, producing one record per CDR3 protein. The table records 380,000 or so distinct CDR3 sequences, over 45% of them present only once. This sequence originates from a man aged 55 to 70 in good health. J is TRBJ2-1 and V is TRBV11-2; D is possibly TRBD1 or TRBD2 (5 bases each). What was sequenced was blood. The CDR3 nucleotides read TGTGCCAGCAGCTTAGATCGGGGCTCGCAAAATGAGCAGTTCTTC. Amino acids: CASSLDRGSQNEQFF.